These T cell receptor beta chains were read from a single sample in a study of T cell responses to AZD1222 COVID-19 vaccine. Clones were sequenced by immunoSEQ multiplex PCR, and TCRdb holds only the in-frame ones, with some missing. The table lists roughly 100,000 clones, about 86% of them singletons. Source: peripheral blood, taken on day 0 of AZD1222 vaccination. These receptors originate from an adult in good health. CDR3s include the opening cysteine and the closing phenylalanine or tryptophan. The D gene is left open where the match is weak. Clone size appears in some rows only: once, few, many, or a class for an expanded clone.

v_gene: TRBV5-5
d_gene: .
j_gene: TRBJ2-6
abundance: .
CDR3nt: TGTGCCAGCAGCCCCCAGGGAACCGGGGCCAACGTCCTGACTTTC
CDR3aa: CASSPQGTGANVLTF

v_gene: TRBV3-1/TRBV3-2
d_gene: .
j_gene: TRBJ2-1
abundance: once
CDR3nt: TGTGCCAGCAGCCAAGATCAGGACCCCCGATTCTTC
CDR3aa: CASSQDQDPRFF

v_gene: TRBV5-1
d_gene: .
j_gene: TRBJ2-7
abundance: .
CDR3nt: TGCGCCAGCAGCCCAACGTCCCCCTACGAGCAGTACTTC
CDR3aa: CASSPTSPYEQYF

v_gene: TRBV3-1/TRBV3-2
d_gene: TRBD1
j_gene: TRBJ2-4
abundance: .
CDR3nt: TGTGCCAGCAGCCAAGGTGGGCGGACAGGGAGAGTTGGCAAAAACATTCAGTACTTC
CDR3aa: CASSQGGRTGRVGKNIQYF

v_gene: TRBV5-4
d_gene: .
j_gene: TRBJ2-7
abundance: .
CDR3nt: TGTGCCAGCAGCTTAGGAGACACGAGCTCCTACGAGCAGTACTTC
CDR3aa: CASSLGDTSSYEQYF

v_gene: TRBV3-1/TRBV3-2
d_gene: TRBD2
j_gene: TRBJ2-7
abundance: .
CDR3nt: TGTGCCAGCAGCCGTGGACGTGCGGGGGGCTTCGAGCAGTACTTC
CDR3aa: CASSRGRAGGFEQYF

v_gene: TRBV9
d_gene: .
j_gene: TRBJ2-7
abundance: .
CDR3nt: TGTGCCAGCAGCGTGGGGATTGGACAGAGGCTATACGAGCAGTACTTC
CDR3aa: CASSVGIGQRLYEQYF

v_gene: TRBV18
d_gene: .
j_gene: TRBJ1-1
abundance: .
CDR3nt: TGTGCCAGCTCACCGGGAGGTAACACTGAAGCTTTCTTT
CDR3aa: CASSPGGNTEAFF

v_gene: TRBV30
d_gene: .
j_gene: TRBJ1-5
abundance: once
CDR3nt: TGTGCCTGGAGTGTACCTTCTCGGGGGGCTAGCAATCAGCCCCAGCATTTT
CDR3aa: CAWSVPSRGASNQPQHF

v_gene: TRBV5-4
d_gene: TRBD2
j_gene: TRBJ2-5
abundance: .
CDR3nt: TGTGCCAGCACCTCTAGCGGGGGGGCTCGTGAGACCCAGTACTTC
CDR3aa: CASTSSGGARETQYF

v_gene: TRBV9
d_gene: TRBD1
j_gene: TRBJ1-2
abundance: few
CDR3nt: TGTGCCAGCAGCGTAGGTCACAGGGGGGGCTATGGCTACACCTTC
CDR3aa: CASSVGHRGGYGYTF

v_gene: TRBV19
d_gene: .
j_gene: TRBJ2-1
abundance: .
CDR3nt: TGTGCCAGTAGCCCTTACTCGGCAGGGATATCCTACAATGAGCAGTTCTTC
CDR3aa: CASSPYSAGISYNEQFF

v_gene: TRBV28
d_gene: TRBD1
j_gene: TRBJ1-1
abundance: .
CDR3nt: TGTGCCAGCAGTTTACTGCAGGGGGCTATTGGCACTGAAGCTTTCTTT
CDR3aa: CASSLLQGAIGTEAFF

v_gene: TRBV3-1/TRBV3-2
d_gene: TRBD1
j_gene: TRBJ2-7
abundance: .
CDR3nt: TGTGCCAGCAGCCACCATACAGACAGGGGGGTCTACGAGCAGTACTTC
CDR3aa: CASSHHTDRGVYEQYF

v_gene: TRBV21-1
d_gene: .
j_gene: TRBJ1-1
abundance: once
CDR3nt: TGTGCCAGCAGCCCCGGGCAGATAAACACTGAAGCTTTCTTT
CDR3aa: CASSPGQINTEAFF

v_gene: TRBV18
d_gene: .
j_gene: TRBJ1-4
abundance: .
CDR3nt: TGTGCCAGCTCACCTCCAACAACTAATGAAAAACTGTTTTTT
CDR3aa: CASSPPTTNEKLFF

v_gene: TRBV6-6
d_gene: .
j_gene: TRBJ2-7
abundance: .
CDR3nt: TGTGCCAGCAGTTACCCGGACGGTACCTACGAGCAGTACTTC
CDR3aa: CASSYPDGTYEQYF

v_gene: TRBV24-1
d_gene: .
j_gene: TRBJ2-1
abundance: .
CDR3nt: TGTGCCACCAGTGATTTTCCGGGTTCCACTGAGCAGTTCTTC
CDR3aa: CATSDFPGSTEQFF

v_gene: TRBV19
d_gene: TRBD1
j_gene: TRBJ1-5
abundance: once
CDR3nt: TGTGCCAGTAGGACAGGGGAGGGCAATCAGCCCCAGCATTTT
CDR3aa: CASRTGEGNQPQHF

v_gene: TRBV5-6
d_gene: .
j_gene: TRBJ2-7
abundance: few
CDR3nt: TGTGCCAGCAGCTTGACAAGCTACGAGCAGTACTTC
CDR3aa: CASSLTSYEQYF

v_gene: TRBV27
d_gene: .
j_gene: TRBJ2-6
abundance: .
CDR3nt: TGTGCCAGCAGTTCCCCCCTCTCTGGGGCCAACGTCCTGACTTTC
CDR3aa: CASSSPLSGANVLTF

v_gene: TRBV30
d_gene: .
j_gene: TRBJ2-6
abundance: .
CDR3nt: TGTGCCTGGAGTTCCGGTCGCTCTGGGGCCAACGTCCTGACTTTC
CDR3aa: CAWSSGRSGANVLTF

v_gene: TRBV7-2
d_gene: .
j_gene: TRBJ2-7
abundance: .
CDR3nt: TGTGCCAGCAGCTTAGATCCCACCTACGAGCAGTACTTC
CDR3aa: CASSLDPTYEQYF

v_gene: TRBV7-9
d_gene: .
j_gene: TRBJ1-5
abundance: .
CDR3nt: TGTGCCAGCAGCCCAATGGGGGGCTATCAGCCCCAGCATTTT
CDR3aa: CASSPMGGYQPQHF

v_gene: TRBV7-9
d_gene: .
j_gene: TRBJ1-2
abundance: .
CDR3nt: TGTGCCAGCAGTCCAATCGGACAATTTAACTATGGCTACACCTTC
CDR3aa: CASSPIGQFNYGYTF

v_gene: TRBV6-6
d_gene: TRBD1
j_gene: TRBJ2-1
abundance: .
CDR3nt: TGTGCCAGCACTCCCGGACAGGGGGTCAATGAGCAGTTCTTC
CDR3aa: CASTPGQGVNEQFF

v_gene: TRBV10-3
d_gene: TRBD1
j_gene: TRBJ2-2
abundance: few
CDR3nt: TGTGCCTACCAGGGGGACACAACGGCCGGGGAGCTGTTTTTT
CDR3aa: CAYQGDTTAGELFF

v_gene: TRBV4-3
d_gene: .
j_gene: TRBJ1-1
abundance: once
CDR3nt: TGCGCCAGCAGCCACTGGGGGGGAATAGCTTTCTTT
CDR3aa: CASSHWGGIAFF

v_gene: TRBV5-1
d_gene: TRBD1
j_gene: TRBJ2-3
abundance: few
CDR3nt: TGCGCCAGCAGCCCCAGGGGGAGCACAGATACGCAGTATTTT
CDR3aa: CASSPRGSTDTQYF